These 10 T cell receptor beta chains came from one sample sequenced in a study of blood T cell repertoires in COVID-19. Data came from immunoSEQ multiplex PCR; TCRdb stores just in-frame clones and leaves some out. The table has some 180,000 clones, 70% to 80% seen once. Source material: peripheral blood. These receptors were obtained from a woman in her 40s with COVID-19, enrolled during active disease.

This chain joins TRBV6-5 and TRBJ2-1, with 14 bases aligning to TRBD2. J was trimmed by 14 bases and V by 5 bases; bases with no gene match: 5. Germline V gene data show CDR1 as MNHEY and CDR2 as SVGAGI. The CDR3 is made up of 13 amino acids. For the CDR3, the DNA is TGTGCCAGCAGTATGGGACTAGCGGGAGTTAAGTTCTTC. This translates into CASSMGLAGVKFF.

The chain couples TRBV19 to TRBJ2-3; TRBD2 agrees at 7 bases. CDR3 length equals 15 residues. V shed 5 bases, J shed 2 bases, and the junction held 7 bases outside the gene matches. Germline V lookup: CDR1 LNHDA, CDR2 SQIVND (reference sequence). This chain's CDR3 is CASSQSTSDTDTQYF. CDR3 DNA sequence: TGTGCCAGTAGTCAGAGTACTAGCGACACAGATACGCAGTATTTT.

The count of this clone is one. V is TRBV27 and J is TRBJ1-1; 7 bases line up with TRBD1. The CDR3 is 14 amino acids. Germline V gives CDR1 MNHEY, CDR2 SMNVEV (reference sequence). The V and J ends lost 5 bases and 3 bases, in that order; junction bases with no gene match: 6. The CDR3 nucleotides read TGTGCCAGCAGTACCCAACAGGGGTACACTGAAGCTTTCTTT. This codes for CASSTQQGYTEAFF.

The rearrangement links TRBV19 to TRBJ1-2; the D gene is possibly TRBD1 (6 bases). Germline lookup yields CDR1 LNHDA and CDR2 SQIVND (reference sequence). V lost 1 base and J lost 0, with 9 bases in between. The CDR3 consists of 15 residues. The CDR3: CASSIGDTPNYGYTF. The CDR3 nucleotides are TGTGCCAGTAGTATAGGGGACACCCCTAACTATGGCTACACCTTC. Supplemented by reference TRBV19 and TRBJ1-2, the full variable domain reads DGGITQSPKYLFRKEGQNVTLSCEQNLNHDAMYWYRQDPGQGLRLIYYSQIVNDFQKGDIAEGYSVSREKKESFPLTVTSAQKNPTAFYLCASSIGDTPNYGYTFGSGTRLTVV.

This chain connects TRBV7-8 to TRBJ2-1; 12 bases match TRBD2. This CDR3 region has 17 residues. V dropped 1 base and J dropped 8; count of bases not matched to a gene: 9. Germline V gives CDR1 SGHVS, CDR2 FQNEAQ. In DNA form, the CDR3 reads TGTGCCAGCAGCTTAGGCCATTTACTAGCGGGGGGCGATGAGCAGTTCTTC. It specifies CASSLGHLLAGGDEQFF.

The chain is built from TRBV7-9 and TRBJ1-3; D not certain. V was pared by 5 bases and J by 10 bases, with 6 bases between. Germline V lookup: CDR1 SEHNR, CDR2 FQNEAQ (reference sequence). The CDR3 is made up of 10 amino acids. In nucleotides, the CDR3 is TGTGCCAGCAGCCTCGGGACCATATATTTT. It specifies CASSLGTIYF.

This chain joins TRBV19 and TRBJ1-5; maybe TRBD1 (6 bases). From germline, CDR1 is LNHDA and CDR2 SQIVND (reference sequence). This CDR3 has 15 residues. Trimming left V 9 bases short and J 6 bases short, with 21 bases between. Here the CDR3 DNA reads TGTGCCAGCAGGGAAGGCGCTACAGGGTCTCAGCCCCAGCATTTT. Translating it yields CASREGATGSQPQHF.

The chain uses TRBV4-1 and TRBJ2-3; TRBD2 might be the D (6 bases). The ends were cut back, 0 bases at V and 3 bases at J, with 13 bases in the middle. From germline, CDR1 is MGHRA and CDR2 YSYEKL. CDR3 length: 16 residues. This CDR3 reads CASSQDTGLGTDTQYF. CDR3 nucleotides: TGCGCCAGCAGCCAAGATACGGGACTTGGGACAGATACGCAGTATTTT.

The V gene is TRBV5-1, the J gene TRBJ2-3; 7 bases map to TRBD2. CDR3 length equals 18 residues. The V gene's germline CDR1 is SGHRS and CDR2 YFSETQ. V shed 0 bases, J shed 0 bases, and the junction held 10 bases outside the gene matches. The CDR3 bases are TGCGCCAGCAGCTTGGCCCCCTTACTAGCGTCCAGCACAGATACGCAGTATTTT. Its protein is CASSLAPLLASSTDTQYF. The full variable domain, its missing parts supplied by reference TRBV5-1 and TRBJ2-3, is KAGVTQTPRYLIKTRGQQVTLSCSPISGHRSVSWYQQTPGQGLQFLFEYFSETQRNKGNFPGRFSGRQFSNSRSEMNVSTLELGDSALYLCASSLAPLLASSTDTQYFGPGTRLTVL.

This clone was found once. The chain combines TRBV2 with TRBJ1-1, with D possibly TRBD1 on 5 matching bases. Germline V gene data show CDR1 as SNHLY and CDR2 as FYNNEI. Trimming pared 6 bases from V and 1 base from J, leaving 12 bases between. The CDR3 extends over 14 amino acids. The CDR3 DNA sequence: TGTGCCAGCAGGCGTGGGGCAGCGAACACTGAAGCTTTCTTT. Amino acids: CASRRGAANTEAFF. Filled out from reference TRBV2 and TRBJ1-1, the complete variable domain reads EPEVTQTPSHQVTQMGQEVILRCVPISNHLYFYWYRQILGQKVEFLVSFYNNEISEKSEIFDDQFSVERPDGSNFTLKIRSTKLEDSAMYFCASRRGAANTEAFFGQGTRLTVV.